The 14 T cell receptor beta chains in this list originate from one sample, sequenced in a study of breast tumors, draining lymph nodes, adjacent tissues. Each CDR3 protein is one row after TCRdb ran MiXCR on the multiplex PCR reads. The sample consists of about 35,000 distinct CDR3 sequences, just over 35% of them appearing once. The sample was breast tumor tissue. The receptors were gathered from a female donor with breast cancer. Some clones in this sample may be carry-over from other donors' samples.

This clonotype was counted many times. The chain joins TRBV20-1 to TRBJ2-3, with 7 positions matching TRBD2. This CDR3 is built from 12 residues. CDR1 DFQATT and CDR2 SNEGSKA come from the germline V gene (reference sequence). After removal of 5 bases from V and 2 bases from J, the junction contained 1 base not matched to a gene. The CDR3 DNA follows: TGCAGTGCTGGGGGGGACACAGATACGCAGTATTTT. The encoded protein is CSAGGDTDTQYF.

The V gene is TRBV19, the J gene TRBJ2-7; D is undetermined. V lost 3 bases and J lost 3, with 9 bases in between. Germline lookup yields CDR1 LNHDA and CDR2 SQIVND (reference sequence). CDR3 length: 13 residues. The CDR3 DNA reads as TGTGCCAGTAGTATCCGGCCGTTCTACGAGCAGTACTTC. Encoded protein: CASSIRPFYEQYF.

This clonotype occurred a few times. The J gene is TRBJ2-7, the V gene TRBV30; TRBD2 matches 10 bases. Germline loops: CDR1 GTSNPN, CDR2 SVGIG (reference sequence). J was trimmed by 2 bases and V by 7 bases; bases with no gene match: 8. This CDR3 has 14 amino acids. CDR3 sequence: CALDGTSATYEQYF. The CDR3 DNA follows: TGTGCCTTGGACGGGACTAGCGCCACCTACGAGCAGTACTTC. The full variable domain, with the rest looked up from reference TRBV30 and TRBJ2-7, is SQTIHQWPATLVQPVGSPLSLECTVEGTSNPNLYWYRQAAGRGLQLLFYSVGIGQISSEVPQNLSASRPQDRQFILSSKKLLLSDSGFYLCALDGTSATYEQYFGPGTRLTVT.

The chain employs TRBV24-1 and TRBJ2-2; TRBD1 agrees at 11 bases. This CDR3 is built from 16 residues. CDR1 is KGHDR, CDR2 SFDVKD, per germline. Trimming at V came to 4 bases and at J to 4 bases, leaving 4 bases not matched to a gene. CDR3 amino acids: CATSESGTGGTGELFF. For the CDR3, the DNA is TGTGCCACCAGTGAGTCCGGGACAGGGGGCACCGGGGAGCTGTTTTTT.

This clonotype was counted at least ten times. CDR3 region: CASSLEYRVETGELFF. The CDR3 nucleotides are TGTGCCAGCAGCTTGGAATACAGGGTGGAAACCGGGGAGCTGTTTTTT. J is TRBJ2-2 and V is TRBV5-6, with TRBD1 as a possible D gene (6 bases). The germline V gene has CDR1 SGHDT and CDR2 YYEEEE. V shed 0 bases and J shed 5 bases, with 14 bases lying between them. CDR3 length: 16 residues.

By proportion, this clonotype is medium-sized (0.01 to 0.1%). The J gene is TRBJ2-7, the V gene TRBV7-2; D not resolved. V was shortened by 1 base and J by 7 bases, with 14 bases between the two germline ends. Germline V CDR1 and CDR2: SGHTA, FQGNSA. The length of the CDR3 is 14 residues. In DNA form, the CDR3 reads TGTGCCAGCAGCTTAGGAGGTTTGACGCCAGAGCAGTACTTC. Translation: CASSLGGLTPEQYF.

The chain uses TRBV5-1 and TRBJ1-6; D possibly corresponds to TRBD1 (6 bases). Trimming left V 4 bases short and J 10 bases short, with 12 bases between. CDR3 size: 13 residues. Per the germline V gene, CDR1 is SGHRS and CDR2 is YFSETQ. The chain's CDR3 is CASSTQGTSPLHF. The CDR3 DNA sequence: TGCGCCAGCAGCACACAGGGTACATCACCCCTCCACTTT.

This clonotype showed up many times. The J gene is TRBJ2-3, the V gene TRBV5-1; D perhaps matches TRBD2 (6 bases). V gave up 0 bases and J gave up 8 bases, with 16 bases separating them. The V gene's germline CDR1 is SGHRS and CDR2 YFSETQ. CDR3 size: 15 residues. The CDR3 loop is CASSLVLGGQGTQYF. The DNA of the CDR3 is TGCGCCAGCAGCTTGGTTCTTGGAGGGCAAGGTACGCAGTATTTT.

Many counts were recorded for this clonotype. V gene TRBV6-6 combines with J gene TRBJ2-2, with TRBD1 matching 7 bases. Germline values: CDR1 MNHNY, CDR2 SVGAGI (reference sequence). This CDR3 has 15 amino acids. Trimming took 7 bases from V and 2 from J; bases not matched to a gene: 7. The DNA for the CDR3 is TGTGCCAGCACCATCCGGGACAGCAACACCGGGGAGCTGTTTTTT. This codes for CASTIRDSNTGELFF.

The chain carries TRBV29-1 and TRBJ1-1; the D gene is possibly TRBD1 (5 bases). V lost 6 bases and J 0 bases, leaving 14 bases between the germline ends. Germline values: CDR1 SQVTM, CDR2 ANQGSEA. The CDR3 totals 14 residues. The CDR3 DNA reads TGCAGCGTCCGCGTTCAGGGCATGAACACTGAAGCTTTCTTT. Residues: CSVRVQGMNTEAFF.

The table lists this clonotype with many counts. The chain has TRBV12-3 or TRBV12-4 and TRBJ1-6, with 7 bases lining up with TRBD1. The CDR3 contains 14 residues. J was trimmed by 6 bases and V by 6 bases; bases with no gene match: 5. The CDR3 protein is CASSRTGVNSPLHF. The CDR3 DNA is TGTGCCAGCAGCCGGACAGGCGTTAATTCACCCCTCCACTTT.

This clonotype was seen only once. This chain links TRBV11-1 with TRBJ2-2; tentative D call: TRBD1 (6 bases). The CDR3 has 13 amino acids. Germline CDR1 is SGHAT and CDR2 is FQDESV (reference sequence). Trimming shortened V by 9 bases and J by 5 bases, and 13 bases separated the two germline ends. CDR3 DNA: TGTGCCAGAAGCGCCGACAGGACCGGGGAGCTGTTTTTT. Amino acid sequence: CARSADRTGELFF.

The chain joins TRBV6-5 to TRBJ2-7, with D possibly matching TRBD1 (5 bases). This CDR3 comprises 14 residues. Germline CDR1 MNHEY, CDR2 SVGAGI. The V end lost 2 bases, the J end lost 4 bases, and 12 bases lay between the germline ends. The CDR3: CASSYADRLYEQYF. The CDR3 bases are TGTGCCAGCAGTTACGCTGACAGACTTTACGAGCAGTACTTC.

Ten or more counts support this clonotype. CDR3 protein: CASSLVGRAGTDTQYF. The CDR3 DNA is TGTGCCAGCAGTTTAGTCGGGAGGGCCGGCACAGATACGCAGTATTTT. The chain joins TRBV12-3 or TRBV12-4 to TRBJ2-3, with TRBD2 matching over 8 bases. The CDR3 runs 16 residues. V was clipped by 1 base and J by 1 base; unmatched bases: 4.